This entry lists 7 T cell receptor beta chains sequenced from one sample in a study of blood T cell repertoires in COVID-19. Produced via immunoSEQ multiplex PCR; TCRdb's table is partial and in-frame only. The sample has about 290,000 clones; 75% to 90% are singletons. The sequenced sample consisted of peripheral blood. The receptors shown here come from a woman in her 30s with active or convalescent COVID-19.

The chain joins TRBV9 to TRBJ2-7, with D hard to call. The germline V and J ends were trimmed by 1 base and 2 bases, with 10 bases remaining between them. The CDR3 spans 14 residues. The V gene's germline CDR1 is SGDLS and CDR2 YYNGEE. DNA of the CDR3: TGTGCCAGCAGCGTACGTTATGGGCCCTACGAGCAGTACTTC. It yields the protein CASSVRYGPYEQYF.

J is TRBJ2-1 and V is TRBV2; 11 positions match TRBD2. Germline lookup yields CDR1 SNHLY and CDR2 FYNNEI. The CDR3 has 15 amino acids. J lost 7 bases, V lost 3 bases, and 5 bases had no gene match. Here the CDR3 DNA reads TGTGCCAGCAGTGAGACTAGCGGGGTATCGAATGAGCAGTTCTTC. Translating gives CASSETSGVSNEQFF.

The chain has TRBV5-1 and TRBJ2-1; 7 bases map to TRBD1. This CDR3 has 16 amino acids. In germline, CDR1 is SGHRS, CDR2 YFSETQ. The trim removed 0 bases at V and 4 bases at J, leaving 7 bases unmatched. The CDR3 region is CASSLGASDRYNEQFF. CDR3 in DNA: TGCGCCAGCAGCTTGGGGGCGTCGGACAGGTACAATGAGCAGTTCTTC.

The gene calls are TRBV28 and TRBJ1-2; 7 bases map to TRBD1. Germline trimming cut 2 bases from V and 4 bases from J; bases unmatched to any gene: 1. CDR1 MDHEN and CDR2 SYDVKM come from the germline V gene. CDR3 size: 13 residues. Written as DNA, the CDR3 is TGTGCCAGCAGTTTACAGGGGGGCTATGGCTACACCTTC. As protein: CASSLQGGYGYTF.

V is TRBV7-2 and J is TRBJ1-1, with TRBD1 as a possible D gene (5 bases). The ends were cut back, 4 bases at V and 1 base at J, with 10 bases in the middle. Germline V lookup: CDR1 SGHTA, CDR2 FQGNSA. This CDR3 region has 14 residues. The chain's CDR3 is CASSSAGRNTEAFF. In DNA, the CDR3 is TGTGCCAGCAGCTCCGCGGGGCGGAACACTGAAGCTTTCTTT.

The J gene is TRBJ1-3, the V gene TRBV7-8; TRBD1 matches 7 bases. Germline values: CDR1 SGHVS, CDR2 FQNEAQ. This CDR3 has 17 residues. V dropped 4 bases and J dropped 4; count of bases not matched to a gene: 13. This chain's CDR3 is CASSSNLGTAWGNTIYF. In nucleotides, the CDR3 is TGTGCCAGCAGCTCGAACCTAGGGACAGCTTGGGGAAACACCATATATTTT.

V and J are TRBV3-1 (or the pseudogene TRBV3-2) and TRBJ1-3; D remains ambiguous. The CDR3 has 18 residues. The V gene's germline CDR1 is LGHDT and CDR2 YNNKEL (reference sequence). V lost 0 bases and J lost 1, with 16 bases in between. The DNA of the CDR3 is TGTGCCAGCAGCCAAGAAAGATGGGTCGGGAGGTCTGGAAACACCATATATTTT. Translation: CASSQERWVGRSGNTIYF.